One sample yielded the 26 T cell receptor beta chains listed below, sequenced in a study of T-cell reconstitution after alpha-beta-depleted transplantation in children. The TCRbeta library incorporated unique molecular identifiers. TCRdb analysed the PCR reads with MiXCR anew, one entry per CDR3 protein. The sample has about half a million distinct CDR3 sequences; under 15% are singletons. The specimen comprised PBMCs from the stem cell graft donor, sampled from the stem cell graft. The receptors here all came from a human donor who donated a stem cell graft to a child with combined immunodeficiency.

The chain joins TRBV27 to TRBJ2-1; possible D gene TRBD2, 6 bases. CDR1 is MNHEY and CDR2 is SMNVEV in the germline V gene (reference sequence). CDR3 length: 13 amino acids. The V end was cut by 10 bases, the J end by 2 bases, with 12 bases between. Written as DNA, the CDR3 is TGTGCCACCCAGGGACTCCCCTACAATGAGCAGTTCTTC. This sequence encodes CATQGLPYNEQFF.

This clonotype appeared many times. J is TRBJ2-2 and V is TRBV5-1, with 10 positions matching TRBD2. In germline, CDR1 is SGHRS, CDR2 YFSETQ. This CDR3 is built from 18 residues. V was pared by 0 bases and J by 3 bases, with 8 bases of the junction left unmatched. CDR3 nucleotide sequence: TGCGCCAGCAGCTTGGAGAGAGCGGGAGGGCCTCACACCGGGGAGCTGTTTTTT. This encodes CASSLERAGGPHTGELFF.

This chain joins TRBV7-3 and TRBJ2-1; 8 bases match TRBD2. Germline V CDR1 and CDR2: SGHTA, FQGTGA. J gave up 1 base and V 1 base, and 9 bases lay outside the gene matches. This CDR3 has 18 residues. The CDR3 nucleotides read TGTGCCAGCAGCTTAAACCCTCTCCTAGCGGGTTCCTACAATGAGCAGTTCTTC. Translating gives CASSLNPLLAGSYNEQFF.

This clonotype has a handful of counts. V usage is TRBV28 and J usage is TRBJ2-7, with D tentatively TRBD1 or TRBD2 (6 bases each). Trimming took 5 bases from V and 2 from J, leaving 16 bases between them. CDR3 length: 15 amino acids. CDR1 MDHEN and CDR2 SYDVKM come from the germline V gene. CDR3 residues: CASSPPGGHTYEQYF. The CDR3 coding sequence is TGTGCCAGCAGTCCTCCCGGGGGCCACACCTACGAGCAGTACTTC.

This clonotype was detected a few times. The chain employs TRBV10-3 and TRBJ2-7, with a tentative D call TRBD1 (5 bases). With 2 bases removed from V and 7 bases from J, the gap between germline ends came to 6 bases. Germline lookup yields CDR1 ENHRY and CDR2 SYGVKD. The CDR3 is 11 amino acids. DNA of the CDR3: TGTGCCATCAGTGAGAAGGGGGAGCAGTACTTC. As protein: CAISEKGEQYF.

This clonotype has a count of ten or more. V gene TRBV3-1 combines with J gene TRBJ2-3; TRBD1 is a possible D gene (5 bases). This CDR3 has 16 amino acids. Deletions cut 0 bases from V and 1 base from J, with 11 bases between. Looked up from germline, CDR1 is LGHDT and CDR2 is YNNKEL (reference sequence). DNA for the CDR3: TGTGCCAGCAGCCAAGAGGGGCAGGGCGGCACAGATACGCAGTATTTT. Translation: CASSQEGQGGTDTQYF.

The chain is built from TRBV5-6 and TRBJ2-7; D is uncertain. This CDR3 is 12 amino acids long. Between the trimmed V and J ends, which lost 4 bases and 2 bases, there was a span of 7 bases. From germline, CDR1 is SGHDT and CDR2 YYEEEE. This CDR3 reads CASSGETYEQYF. The CDR3, as DNA: TGTGCCAGCAGCGGCGAGACCTACGAGCAGTACTTC. Filled out from reference TRBV5-6 and TRBJ2-7, the complete variable domain reads DAGVTQSPTHLIKTRGQQVTLRCSPKSGHDTVSWYQQALGQGPQFIFQYYEEEERQRGNFPDRFSGHQFPNYSSELNVNALLLGDSALYLCASSGETYEQYFGPGTRLTVT.

CDR3 in amino acids: CASSQVMSLSSYNEQFF. CDR3 coding DNA: TGTGCCAGCAGCCAAGTTATGAGTCTCAGCTCCTACAATGAGCAGTTCTTC. The V and J genes are TRBV3-1 and TRBJ2-1; D is undetermined. Looked up from germline, CDR1 is LGHDT and CDR2 is YNNKEL (reference sequence). The V gene lost 1 base and the J gene lost 0 bases, with 13 bases spanning the gap. The CDR3 contains 17 residues.

The sample holds many counts of this clonotype. This chain connects TRBV6-2 or TRBV6-3 to TRBJ1-1; D is unresolved. The CDR3 consists of 12 residues. Germline lookup yields CDR1 MNHEY and CDR2 SVGEGT. V was shortened by 6 bases and J by 0 bases, with 5 bases between the two germline ends. The CDR3 loop is CASRGVNTEAFF. The CDR3 DNA reads TGTGCCAGCAGGGGAGTGAACACTGAAGCTTTCTTT.

This clonotype came up a few times. V and J are TRBV4-2 and TRBJ2-1; possibly TRBD2 for D (6 bases). Germline-derived CDR1 and CDR2 are LGHNA and YNFKEQ. With 5 bases removed from V and 10 bases from J, the gap between germline ends came to 15 bases. The CDR3 covers 13 residues. CDR3 region: CASSARGGREQFF. The CDR3 DNA reads TGTGCCAGCAGCGCCCGGGGTGGGAGGGAGCAGTTCTTC.

The chain carries TRBV16 and TRBJ2-7; D unclear. CDR3 length: 14 residues. V was pared by 5 bases and J by 2 bases, with 13 bases between. Germline V gene lookup returns CDR1 KGHSY and CDR2 FQNENV. The CDR3 DNA sequence: TGTGCCAGCAGCGAAGGTCCTCGGGCCTACGAGCAGTACTTC. Amino acids: CASSEGPRAYEQYF.

The V and J genes are TRBV4-3 and TRBJ2-1; D perhaps matches TRBD2 (5 bases). This CDR3 region has 14 residues. The germline V gene encodes CDR1 LGHNA and CDR2 YSLEER. With 1 base removed from V and 9 bases from J, the gap between germline ends came to 13 bases. The CDR3 loop reads CASSQGVAGTEQFF. CDR3 in DNA: TGCGCCAGCAGCCAAGGGGTGGCGGGTACTGAGCAGTTCTTC.

This clonotype was observed a few times. This chain connects TRBV12-3 or TRBV12-4 to TRBJ1-3, with D possibly matching TRBD1 (5 bases). Trimming shortened V by 3 bases and J by 1 base, and 16 bases separated the two germline ends. This CDR3 contains 17 residues. The CDR3 DNA follows: TGTGCCAGCAGTTTGAGCGGGGGAGCGGTTTCTGGAAACACCATATATTTT. Protein product: CASSLSGGAVSGNTIYF.

This clonotype was seen a few times. CDR3 sequence reads: CSATAGMGDTQYF. CDR3 nucleotides: TGCAGCGCGACTGCAGGCATGGGAGATACGCAGTATTTT. The chain links TRBV29-1 to TRBJ2-3; no definite D call. The V and J ends lost 7 bases and 5 bases respectively, with 16 bases between them. Germline CDR1 SQVTM, CDR2 ANQGSEA. This CDR3 comprises 13 residues.

This clonotype was seen ten or more times. This chain joins TRBV5-1 and TRBJ2-1; D is perhaps TRBD2 (5 bases). CDR3 size: 14 residues. Germline V gene sequence: CDR1 SGHRS, CDR2 YFSETQ. The V gene lost 0 bases and the J gene lost 6 bases, with 10 bases spanning the gap. CDR3 sequence (DNA): TGCGCCAGCAGCTTGGGGGGAGTGGCCAATGAGCAGTTCTTC. This gives the protein CASSLGGVANEQFF.

This clonotype was seen many times. The genes are TRBV12-3 or TRBV12-4 and TRBJ2-3; possibly TRBD2 for D (5 bases). Deletions cut 5 bases from V and 7 bases from J, with 16 bases between. The CDR3 loop spans 14 amino acids. CDR3 residues: CASSAAGMANTQYF. The CDR3, as DNA: TGTGCCAGCAGTGCCGCGGGTATGGCCAATACGCAGTATTTT.

This chain links TRBV9 with TRBJ2-3, with a weak D call TRBD2 (6 bases). V lost 3 bases to trimming and J lost 0 bases, with 11 bases between them. The V gene's germline CDR1 is SGDLS and CDR2 YYNGEE. The CDR3 extends over 15 amino acids. The DNA of the CDR3 is TGTGCCAGCAGCGATGGACGGGGGAGCACAGATACGCAGTATTTT. It yields the protein CASSDGRGSTDTQYF.

This clonotype was detected a few times. The chain uses TRBV2 and TRBJ2-5, with 9 bases aligning to TRBD2. With 4 bases clipped from V and 5 bases from J, the junction kept 8 bases outside the gene matches. Germline CDR1 SNHLY, CDR2 FYNNEI. The CDR3 runs to 15 residues. The CDR3 region is CASSVVRGREETQYF. CDR3 DNA sequence: TGTGCCAGCAGTGTCGTACGCGGGAGGGAGGAGACCCAGTACTTC. Full variable domain (missing parts from reference TRBV2 and TRBJ2-5): EPEVTQTPSHQVTQMGQEVILRCVPISNHLYFYWYRQILGQKVEFLVSFYNNEISEKSEIFDDQFSVERPDGSNFTLKIRSTKLEDSAMYFCASSVVRGREETQYFGPGTRLLVL.

This chain connects TRBV19 to TRBJ2-1; TRBD2 aligns across 11 bases. V shed 3 bases, J shed 8 bases, and the junction held 6 bases outside the gene matches. Germline V gene sequence: CDR1 LNHDA, CDR2 SQIVND (reference sequence). This CDR3 contains 15 residues. The CDR3 bases are TGTGCCAGTAGTATGGGACTAGCGGACCGAGATGAGCAGTTCTTC. Amino acids: CASSMGLADRDEQFF.

There are many counts of this clonotype. This chain joins TRBV29-1 and TRBJ2-7; 10 bases align to TRBD1. The CDR3 is made up of 14 amino acids. CDR1 is SQVTM, CDR2 ANQGSEA, per germline. V was clipped by 3 bases and J by 5 bases; unmatched bases: 7. The CDR3 sequence is CSVEGRQGANEQYF. In DNA form, the CDR3 reads TGCAGCGTTGAGGGACGACAGGGGGCCAACGAGCAGTACTTC.

This clonotype was found many times. The chain combines TRBV24-1 with TRBJ2-3, with a tentative D call TRBD1 (6 bases). This CDR3 is built from 15 residues. The germline V gene encodes CDR1 KGHDR and CDR2 SFDVKD. V gave up 0 bases and J gave up 9 bases, with 15 bases separating them. This CDR3 is CATSDLVTGGTTQYF. Written as DNA, the CDR3 is TGTGCCACCAGTGATTTGGTGACAGGCGGCACGACGCAGTATTTT.

This clonotype has at least ten counts. The J gene is TRBJ2-1, the V gene TRBV28; TRBD1 might be the D (5 bases). The V and J ends lost 6 bases and 7 bases respectively, with 22 bases between them. The germline CDR1 and CDR2 sequences are MDHEN and SYDVKM. The CDR3 loop spans 16 amino acids. The CDR3 loop reads CASRESGNNLRNEQFF. The CDR3 DNA is TGTGCCAGCAGAGAATCAGGGAATAATCTGCGTAATGAGCAGTTCTTC.

In this sample, this clonotype turned up a few times. A read error may explain this, as a much larger clone is one base away. The chain links TRBV6-5 to TRBJ1-3; unclear D gene. There are 12 residues in the CDR3. The germline V gene encodes CDR1 MNHEY and CDR2 SVGAGI. V gave up 2 bases and J gave up 4 bases, with 3 bases separating them. This CDR3 reads CASSYGGNTIYF. CDR3 DNA sequence: TGTGCCAGCAGTTACGGGGGAAACACCATATATTTT.

This clonotype has ten or more counts. A much larger clone differs by one base, so this may be a read error. The chain uses TRBV6-2 or TRBV6-3 and TRBJ1-1, with D hard to call. This CDR3 contains 13 residues. Germline CDR1 is MNHEY and CDR2 is SVGEGT. Trimming shortened V by 4 bases and J by 1 base, and 7 bases separated the two germline ends. In nucleotides, the CDR3 is TGTGCCAGCAGTTCAACAGAGAACACTGAAGCTTTCTTT. It encodes CASSSTENTEAFF.

This clonotype was seen ten or more times. V is TRBV27 and J is TRBJ1-1; no definite D call. Looked up from germline, CDR1 is MNHEY and CDR2 is SMNVEV (reference sequence). V lost 7 bases and J lost 6, with 9 bases in between. The CDR3 has 11 amino acids. The chain's CDR3 is CASITAAEAFF. CDR3 bases: TGTGCCAGCATTACAGCCGCTGAAGCTTTCTTT.

This clonotype was counted ten times or more. The CDR3, as DNA: TGCGCCAGCGCACTAGCGGGATGGAATGAGCAGTTCTTC. This codes for CASALAGWNEQFF. The rearrangement links TRBV5-1 to TRBJ2-1; 10 bases agree with TRBD2. The length of the CDR3 is 13 residues. After removal of 7 bases from V and 7 bases from J, the junction contained 5 bases not matched to a gene. Germline loops: CDR1 SGHRS, CDR2 YFSETQ.